A single T cell receptor beta chain is shown here with its context. As yet, its antigen is unknown. Researchers report immunoSEQ v3.0 was run at survey level. Assay used: immunoSEQ multiplex PCR; TCRdb lists only in-frame clones, some missing. Here the sample spans about 40,000 clones, around four fifths being singletons. The sample belongs to a study of long-term antiretroviral therapy in people with HIV. At the level of the study: The earliest samples predate the 2015 immediate-ART recommendation by about a decade.

Regarding the study as a whole: Information on adherence to ART, viral resistance or therapy changes was unavailable. Repertoires with HIV possessed tighter CDR3 length spans than those of controls. Blood in the study was drawn between the mid-2000s and the late 2010s, possibly under older ART regimens, which may be less effective than current ones.

Trimming cost V 5 bases and J 8 bases, with 10 bases left between them. Germline V gene sequence: CDR1 SGHTA, CDR2 FQGNSA. This CDR3 is 12 amino acids long. The chain employs TRBV7-2 and TRBJ2-1; D is perhaps TRBD2 (5 bases). This TCR came from a man younger than 35 with HIV. Sample: unsorted PBMCs, taken 1 year after starting antiretroviral therapy. CDR3 sequence reads: CASSRSADEQFF. For the CDR3, the DNA is TGTGCCAGCAGCCGTAGCGCGGATGAGCAGTTCTTC.